This T cell receptor (beta chain) was identified in a study of control samples from healthy donors and cancer patients. This CDR3 is 16 amino acids long. V was pared by 7 bases and J by 0 bases, with 13 bases between. Germline V gene sequence: CDR1 MNHEY, CDR2 SMNVEV (reference sequence). TCRdb keeps only in-frame clones here, not all; method: immunoSEQ multiplex PCR. The data hold around 110,000 clones, with more than 70% observed a single time. This TCR was sampled from a woman between 65 and 79 years old in good health. V and J are TRBV27 and TRBJ1-6; D call uncertain. Material for sequencing was blood. Here the CDR3 reads CASTPRSSSYNSPLHF. DNA for the CDR3: TGTGCCAGCACTCCCCGATCGAGCTCCTATAATTCACCCCTCCACTTT.